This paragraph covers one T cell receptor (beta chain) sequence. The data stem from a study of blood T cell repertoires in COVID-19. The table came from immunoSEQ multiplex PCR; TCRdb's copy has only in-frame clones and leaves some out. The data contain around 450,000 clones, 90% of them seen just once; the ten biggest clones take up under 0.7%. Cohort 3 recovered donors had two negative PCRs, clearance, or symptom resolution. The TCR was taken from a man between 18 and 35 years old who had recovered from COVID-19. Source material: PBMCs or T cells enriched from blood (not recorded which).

CDR3 amino acids: CASSQARDFSYEQYF. CDR3 nucleotide sequence: TGCGCCAGCAGCCAAGCTCGCGACTTCTCCTACGAGCAGTACTTC. The chain links TRBV4-1 to TRBJ2-7; D is unresolved. Per germline, CDR1 MGHRA and CDR2 YSYEKL. The CDR3 has 15 amino acids. The germline V and J ends were trimmed by 1 base and 0 bases, with 10 bases remaining between them.